A single sample is the source of the 17 T cell receptor beta chains below, sequenced in a study of beta chain features in type 1 diabetes. Investigators reverse transcribed all isolated RNA, so they sequenced expressed TCRB transcripts. Only in-frame clones appear in the TCRdb table, and some are missing; sequencing was by immunoSEQ multiplex PCR. The table has more than 300,000 clones, around 8% seen once; the top ten hold around 0.45%. Material for sequencing was central memory CD4+ T cells from blood. The source is a woman between 18 and 29 years old in good health.

This sequence joins TRBV2 and TRBJ2-1; 10 bases map to TRBD2. The CDR3 is 15 residues long. Germline values: CDR1 SNHLY, CDR2 FYNNEI. V trimming: 5 bases; J trimming: 5 bases; junction bases outside the gene matches: 6. CDR3 sequence reads: CASSKSGRDDNEQFF. The CDR3 nucleotides are TGTGCCAGCAGTAAAAGCGGGAGGGATGACAATGAGCAGTTCTTC.

The V call is TRBV6-5, the J call TRBJ2-7; 9 bases agree with TRBD2. After removal of 7 bases from V and 6 bases from J, the junction contained 4 bases not matched to a gene. Per the germline V gene, CDR1 is MNHEY and CDR2 is SVGAGI. This CDR3 has 12 amino acids. The CDR3, as DNA: TGTGCCAGCAAGGAAGCGGGAGGCGAGCAGTACTTC. Translating gives CASKEAGGEQYF.

V and J are TRBV4-2 and TRBJ1-1; D not resolved. The germline CDR1 and CDR2 sequences are LGHNA and YNFKEQ. The CDR3 covers 15 residues. The germline V and J ends were trimmed by 4 bases and 3 bases, with 15 bases remaining between them. In DNA, the CDR3 is TGTGCCAGCAGCCGATCTGACCGCGCGGACACTGAAGCTTTCTTT. This translates into CASSRSDRADTEAFF.

This clone came up a few times. Germline and junction disagree at one end, which may indicate a read error. The chain joins TRBV6-5 to TRBJ2-1; D remains unclear. In germline, CDR1 is MNHEY, CDR2 SVGAGI. CDR3 length: 14 amino acids. CDR3 sequence (DNA): TGTGCCATCAGTGATTCGATTGCTTACAATGAGCAGTTCTTC. Residues: CAISDSIAYNEQFF.

This clone was detected many times. This chain links TRBV7-2 with TRBJ2-3, with D hard to call. Trimming removed 5 bases at V and 2 bases at J, with 14 bases between. This CDR3 comprises 15 residues. Looked up from germline, CDR1 is SGHTA and CDR2 is FQGNSA. The CDR3 DNA reads as TGTGCCAGCAGCGATCGACCTGGCTCCACAGATACGCAGTATTTT. Translation: CASSDRPGSTDTQYF. Based on the CDR3 plus reference TRBV7-2 and TRBJ2-3, the full variable domain is GAGVSQSPSNKVTEKGKDVELRCDPISGHTALYWYRQSLGQGLEFLIYFQGNSAPDKSGLPSDRFSAERTGGSVSTLTIQRTQQEDSAVYLCASSDRPGSTDTQYFGPGTRLTVL.

This clone appeared a few times. The chain carries TRBV28 and TRBJ2-1, with 8 bases that match TRBD2. Losses at the gene ends were 3 bases for V and 13 bases for J; bases not matched to a gene: 8. CDR3 length equals 13 residues. Germline V lookup: CDR1 MDHEN, CDR2 SYDVKM. The CDR3 loop is CASSFVSGINQFF. For the CDR3, the DNA is TGTGCCAGCAGTTTTGTTAGCGGGATTAATCAGTTCTTC. Complete variable domain (other parts from reference TRBV28 and TRBJ2-1): DVKVTQSSRYLVKRTGEKVFLECVQDMDHENMFWYRQDPGLGLRLIYFSYDVKMKEKGDIPEGYSVSREKKERFSLILESASTNQTSMYLCASSFVSGINQFFGPGTRLTVL.

This clone has only a few counts. In DNA form, the CDR3 reads TGTGCCAGCAAAACAACAAGCTCCTACAATGAGCAGTTCTTC. This gives the protein CASKTTSSYNEQFF. The rearrangement uses TRBV2 and TRBJ2-1; no reliable D call. The V end lost 7 bases, the J end lost 0 bases, and 10 bases lay between the germline ends. Germline V lookup: CDR1 SNHLY, CDR2 FYNNEI. This CDR3 has 14 residues.

The V call is TRBV7-9, the J call TRBJ2-6; D call uncertain. CDR1 and CDR2 from the germline V gene are SEHNR and FQNEAQ (reference sequence). The CDR3 runs to 19 residues. V was clipped by 5 bases and J by 0 bases, with 20 bases between them. CDR3 in amino acids: CASSLRALSASSGANVLTF. For the CDR3, the DNA is TGTGCCAGCAGCCTTCGAGCATTGTCGGCAAGCTCTGGGGCCAACGTCCTGACTTTC.

This clone was picked up many times. The chain has TRBV28 and TRBJ2-1, with TRBD1 matching over 9 bases. Trimming took 4 bases from V and 3 from J; bases not matched to a gene: 1. CDR1 and CDR2 from the germline V gene are MDHEN and SYDVKM. The CDR3 is 14 residues long. The CDR3 is CASSSGQGYNEQFF. For the CDR3, the DNA is TGTGCCAGCAGTTCGGGACAGGGCTACAATGAGCAGTTCTTC.

This clone was found a few times. The chain combines TRBV2 with TRBJ2-1; D remains ambiguous. Germline-derived CDR1 and CDR2 are SNHLY and FYNNEI. The CDR3 runs to 11 residues. V lost 6 bases and J 5 bases, leaving 5 bases between the germline ends. In DNA, the CDR3 is TGTGCCAGCAGCTATCACAATGAGCAGTTCTTC. This codes for CASSYHNEQFF.

This clone was detected only a few times. The gene calls are TRBV7-2 and TRBJ2-2; D unclear. Trimming stripped 3 bases from V and 1 base from J, with 3 bases between. The CDR3 is made up of 13 amino acids. Per germline, CDR1 SGHTA and CDR2 FQGNSA. DNA for the CDR3: TGTGCCAGCAGCTTTGTGAACACCGGGGAGCTGTTTTTT. Translated: CASSFVNTGELFF.

The V gene is TRBV10-3, the J gene TRBJ1-2, with 9 positions matching TRBD1. Losses at the gene ends were 10 bases for V and 7 bases for J; bases not matched to a gene: 13. The CDR3 sequence is 14 residues long. From germline, CDR1 is ENHRY and CDR2 SYGVKD. CDR3 sequence reads: CASSTGQGHGGYTF. CDR3 coding DNA: TGTGCCAGCAGCACCGGACAGGGGCATGGTGGCTACACCTTC.

In its sample, this clone was seen a few times. The chain joins TRBV7-9 to TRBJ1-1, with no clear D. Trimming cost V 0 bases and J 6 bases, with 5 bases left between them. CDR3 length: 12 residues. Germline V gene data show CDR1 as SEHNR and CDR2 as FQNEAQ (reference sequence). CDR3 DNA sequence: TGTGCCAGCAGCTTAGCTGTGGCTGAAGCTTTCTTT. It yields the protein CASSLAVAEAFF.

There are a few counts of this clone. V is TRBV5-1 and J is TRBJ2-1, with 9 positions matching TRBD2. Per germline, CDR1 SGHRS and CDR2 YFSETQ. V lost 4 bases to trimming and J lost 0 bases; unmatched junction nucleotides: 5. The CDR3 spans 16 residues. CDR3 nucleotide sequence: TGCGCCAGCAGCCCTATTAGCGGGAGCTCCTACAATGAGCAGTTCTTC. Its protein product is CASSPISGSSYNEQFF.

The sample holds a few counts of this clone. This chain joins TRBV27 and TRBJ2-2, with a possible D match to TRBD2 (5 bases). Germline CDR1 is MNHEY and CDR2 is SMNVEV (reference sequence). The CDR3 is made up of 15 amino acids. V gave up 2 bases and J gave up 5 bases, with 12 bases separating them. The CDR3 DNA reads as TGTGCCAGCAGTTTAGAGGGCGTGGGAACCGGGGAGCTGTTTTTT. Translation gives CASSLEGVGTGELFF.

This sequence joins TRBV7-9 and TRBJ1-2; D is undetermined. With 3 bases removed from V and 8 bases from J, the gap between germline ends came to 10 bases. The CDR3 contains 12 residues. Germline V gene sequence: CDR1 SEHNR, CDR2 FQNEAQ (reference sequence). DNA of the CDR3: TGTGCCAGCAGCTTGGGGTCCGAGGGCTACACCTTC. It encodes CASSLGSEGYTF. The entire variable domain, with the rest obtained from reference TRBV7-9 and TRBJ1-2, is as follows: DTGVSQNPRHKITKRGQNVTFRCDPISEHNRLYWYRQTLGQGPEFLTYFQNEAQLEKSRLLSDRFSAERPKGSFSTLEIQRTEQGDSAMYLCASSLGSEGYTFGSGTRLTVV.

The V and J genes are TRBV7-2 and TRBJ1-5, with a possible D match to TRBD1 (6 bases). Germline V gives CDR1 SGHTA, CDR2 FQGNSA. The CDR3 sequence is 13 residues long. Trimming took off 5 bases at V and 5 bases at J, with 10 bases between the two ends. The CDR3 nucleotides are TGTGCCAGCAGCAGAGGGGGTTATCAGCCCCAGCATTTT. As protein: CASSRGGYQPQHF. The full variable domain, in which reference TRBV7-2 and TRBJ1-5 provide the parts outside the CDR3, is GAGVSQSPSNKVTEKGKDVELRCDPISGHTALYWYRQSLGQGLEFLIYFQGNSAPDKSGLPSDRFSAERTGGSVSTLTIQRTQQEDSAVYLCASSRGGYQPQHFGDGTRLSIL.